This T cell receptor beta chain emerged from a study of cytomegalovirus exposure and HLA in healthy donors. On this clone itself: Antigen specificity is unknown.

The study's findings and limits: In vitro confirmation showed a few CMV-associated chains to be CMV antigen specific. Despite most TCR sequences being rare, some public TCRs occurred in many donors. Published work reported that the classifier diagnosed cytomegalovirus status with high specificity and sensitivity.

Some clones are missing from TCRdb's copy, which holds only in-frame ones; the method was immunoSEQ multiplex PCR. The sample shows approximately 220,000 clones, roughly 84% of them seen only once. The clonotype originates from a woman in her twenties or thirties in good health and CMV-seropositive. Sequencing input: PBMCs.

The CDR3 reads CASSYSMGGREKLFF. DNA for the CDR3: TGTGCCAGCAGTTACTCGATGGGGGGTAGGGAAAAACTGTTTTTT. This sequence joins TRBV6-6 and TRBJ1-4, with TRBD1 as a possible D gene (5 bases). The CDR3 extends over 15 amino acids. V was cut by 0 bases and J by 8 bases, with 13 bases left in between. Germline V gives CDR1 MNHNY, CDR2 SVGAGI (reference sequence).